These T cell receptor beta chains were read from a single sample in a study of cytomegalovirus exposure and HLA in healthy donors. This table comes from immunoSEQ multiplex PCR, and its TCRdb copy is limited to in-frame clones, with some not included. The repertoire includes about 180,000 clones, roughly 79% of them detected once, and roughly 4.9% sits in the top ten. Material for sequencing was PBMCs. These receptor sequences come from a woman aged 18-29 years in good health and CMV-seropositive. The CDR3 runs from the conserved cysteine through the conserved F or W. A D gene is named only where the DNA matches it firmly. The listing skips clone size in some rows; elsewhere it reads once, few, many or a size class.

abundance	d_gene	v_gene	j_gene	CDR3nt	CDR3aa
few	NA	TRBV30	TRBJ1-1	TGTGCCTGGAGTGTCCGGGAAACTGAAGCTTTCTTT	CAWSVRETEAFF
NA	TRBD1	TRBV6-5	TRBJ1-1	TGTGCCAGCAATGCCGGGACAGGGAACACTGAAGCTTTCTTT	CASNAGTGNTEAFF
few	NA	TRBV5-1	TRBJ2-5	TGCGCCAGCAGCTTGAACGATATCGGGCGGGACGAGTACTTC	CASSLNDIGRDEYF
NA	NA	TRBV7-3	TRBJ1-1	TGTGCCAGCAGCACCTCCGGGACTGAAGCTTTCTTT	CASSTSGTEAFF
NA	NA	TRBV4-2	TRBJ2-7	TGTGCCAGCAGCCAAGATCGACGGAGCTACGAGCAGTACTTC	CASSQDRRSYEQYF
NA	TRBD2	TRBV4-2	TRBJ2-7	TGTGCCAGCAGCCAGGAACAGCGGGGCATCTACGAGCAGTACTTC	CASSQEQRGIYEQYF
many	NA	TRBV6-5	TRBJ1-6	TGTGCCAGCAGTTACTCGGCGGGGGAGAGAAATTCACCCCTCCACTTT	CASSYSAGERNSPLHF
NA	NA	TRBV14	TRBJ2-5	TGTGCCAGCAGCCAAGATCTTCTGGTTGAGATCCAGTACTTC	CASSQDLLVEIQYF
NA	NA	TRBV6-5	TRBJ1-1	TGTGCCAGCAGACCAAGCGGGGAGAACACTGAAGCTTTCTTT	CASRPSGENTEAFF
NA	NA	TRBV2	TRBJ2-5	TGTGCCAGCAGTCCCATTAGGGGGGGGGCTTTTAGAGAGACCCAGTACTTC	CASSPIRGGAFRETQYF
NA	TRBD1	TRBV5-4	TRBJ1-2	TGTGCCAGCAGCTACGGGACAGGGGATCTCGATGGCTACACCTTC	CASSYGTGDLDGYTF
NA	TRBD2	TRBV7-6	TRBJ2-1	TGTGCCAGCAGCTCGACTAGCGGGGGGGCTGGGCCTAGGGATGAGCAGTTCTTC	CASSSTSGGAGPRDEQFF
NA	TRBD1	TRBV5-1	TRBJ2-7	TGCGCCAGCAGCCATGGACAGGGCACCTACGAGCAGTACTTC	CASSHGQGTYEQYF
NA	TRBD1	TRBV2	TRBJ1-2	TGTGCCAGCAGTGTCTACAGGGGAGACTACACCTTC	CASSVYRGDYTF
NA	TRBD1	TRBV6-1	TRBJ1-2	TGTGCCAGCAGTGCACCCGGGACAGGGCCGCCCAACTATGGCTACACCTTC	CASSAPGTGPPNYGYTF
NA	TRBD1	TRBV19	TRBJ1-5	TGTGCCAGTAGTATGGACAGGGGAGGTAATCAGCCCCAGCATTTT	CASSMDRGGNQPQHF
NA	NA	TRBV7-2	TRBJ2-3	TGTGCCAGCAGCAACCAACGCGGGGGCCGTCCCACAGATACGCAGTATTTT	CASSNQRGGRPTDTQYF
NA	NA	TRBV11-2	TRBJ1-2	TGTGCCAGCAGCTTAGATCGTCGGGGGACGAATGGCTACACCTTC	CASSLDRRGTNGYTF
NA	TRBD2	TRBV2	TRBJ2-2	TGTGCCAGCAGGGGCGGGACTAAGACCGGGGAGCTGTTTTTT	CASRGGTKTGELFF
NA	NA	TRBV5-6	TRBJ2-1	TGTGCCAGCAGCGTAGGGACAACCAATGAGCAGTTCTTC	CASSVGTTNEQFF
once	NA	TRBV4-2	TRBJ1-6	TGTGCCAGCAGCCTCTCCGGGACACGGGCGTTGAATTCACCCCTCCACTTT	CASSLSGTRALNSPLHF
NA	TRBD1	TRBV25-1	TRBJ1-1	TGTGCCAGGGGACAGGGGGCCACTGAAGCTTTCTTT	CARGQGATEAFF
NA	NA	TRBV18	TRBJ1-5	TGTGCCAGCTCACGCCAGGGAAATCAGCCCCAGCATTTT	CASSRQGNQPQHF
NA	NA	TRBV28	TRBJ2-3	TGTGCCAGCAGTTTCCTAGGTGAGGGTCAAGATACGCAGTATTTT	CASSFLGEGQDTQYF